This T cell receptor (beta chain) came from a study of T cell repertoires in cytomegalovirus infection. As for the study in general: Recently identified HLA-C-restricted CMV epitopes were used, and well-studied HLA-B-restricted CMV epitopes were used as well. Matching HLA type and CMV infection were both indicated by public TCR beta signatures.

TCRdb used MiXCR to reprocess the reads, holding one entry per CDR3 protein. The sample yields fewer than 650,000 distinct CDR3 sequences, approximately 40% seen once. Whole-study results and caveats: It was HLA-C-restricted CMV-specific TCR beta clonotypes that dominated the response ex vivo.

The V gene's germline CDR1 is SGHTA and CDR2 FQGNSA. Trimming shortened V by 5 bases and J by 4 bases, and 11 bases separated the two germline ends. This CDR3 comprises 14 residues. There are a few counts of this clonotype. Its antigen remains unknown. The source is a human donor in good health (CMV status not recorded). Some clones in this sample may be carry-over from other donors' samples. This chain joins TRBV7-2 and TRBJ2-2; a possible D gene is TRBD2 (6 bases). Source: cultured PBMCs, taken from culture after CMV antigen stimulation. CDR3 loop: CASSLMGGTGELFF. CDR3 nucleotides: TGTGCCAGCAGCCTGATGGGGGGCACCGGGGAGCTGTTTTTT.